The sequence of this TCR beta chain was determined in a study of read filtering for tumor transcriptome and immune sequencing. Across the study: After DNase treatment, RNA was made into whole-transcriptome libraries.

Whole-study results and caveats: In IR-seq, single-read clonotypes were roughly 80% of clonotypes but approximately 3.2% of reads. The CD138-negative fraction was mixed bone marrow immune cells, not pure T cells.

Germline-derived CDR1 and CDR2 are MDHEN and SYDVKM. This CDR3 is 13 amino acids long. The library was built from around 400 ng RNA with molecular barcoded adaptors for alpha/delta and beta/gamma chains. Using its own MiXCR run on the reads, TCRdb lists one record per CDR3 protein. The sample lists about 45,000 distinct CDR3 sequences; 20% were seen once. Bone marrow was sampled from every patient at the time of active disease. In regard to this clonotype: No antigen is known for it. This may be a read error, as it is one base from a much larger clone.

This sequence was found in a donor over 35 with multiple myeloma. V and J are TRBV28 and TRBJ2-7; possibly TRBD1 for D (6 bases). Sequences were obtained from a population of CD138-negative cells sorted from bone marrow. This chain's CDR3 is CAITSGGPYGQYF. The CDR3 region has the DNA TGTGCCATTACATCTGGGGGCCCCTACGGGCAGTACTTC. The full variable domain, with the rest looked up from reference TRBV28 and TRBJ2-7, is DVKVTQSSRYLVKRTGEKVFLECVQDMDHENMFWYRQDPGLGLRLIYFSYDVKMKEKGDIPEGYSVSREKKERFSLILESASTNQTSMYLCAITSGGPYGQYFGPGTRLTVT.